The entry that follows covers one T cell receptor beta chain sequence. The antigen remains unidentified. This entry belongs to a study of cytomegalovirus exposure and HLA in healthy donors. On the study more broadly: Ancestry clustering placed around 80% of approximately 370 genotyped donors in the Caucasian-associated cluster. Study results and limitations: CMV antigen specificity of three CMV-associated chains was confirmed in vitro.

Use of 60 Vbeta and 13 Jbeta primers characterized the PCR. TCRdb's table, derived via immunoSEQ multiplex PCR, lists solely in-frame clones and lacks some. Here the sample table reports more than 95,000 clones. This TCR was sampled from a man aged 35 to 55 in good health and CMV-seronegative. The sequenced sample consisted of PBMCs.

The CDR3 DNA sequence: TGTGCCAGCAGCCCTCCCCCGGTTCTAGACGAGCAGTACTTC. It codes for CASSPPPVLDEQYF. The chain carries TRBV5-8 and TRBJ2-7; D unresolved. CDR1 is SGHTS and CDR2 is YDEGEE in the germline V gene. V lost 4 bases and J lost 5, with 16 bases in between. The CDR3 length is 14 residues.